This TCR beta chain is drawn from a study of cytomegalovirus exposure and HLA in healthy donors. Findings of the study overall: Clonal expansion, a later analysis showed, was greater in HLA-associated TCR beta chains than in equally common others. Confirmation in vitro established that a few CMV-associated chains were specific for CMV antigens.

Amplification used 60 Vbeta primers and 13 Jbeta primers. Under the authors' procedure: An analysis that came later counted 77 million or so unique TCR beta chains, approximately 12 million shared. Measured with immunoSEQ multiplex PCR; TCRdb has only the in-frame clones, and not every one. V, J and clone size derive from that table, while D and trimming were established from the DNA sequence. The sample carries over 120,000 clones, roughly 80% recorded once. The V and J ends lost 5 bases and 8 bases respectively, with 22 bases between them. The CDR3 is 16 residues long. CDR1 MGHRA and CDR2 YSYEKL come from the germline V gene. With respect to this clone: The target antigen is unknown.

The source is a female donor in good health and CMV-seronegative. The J gene is TRBJ2-1, the V gene TRBV4-1; weak D call: TRBD2 (6 bases). The material sequenced was PBMCs. Here the CDR3 DNA reads TGCGCCAGCAGCGCCCGGGCGGGGTCCCCGGGGGATGAGCAGTTCTTC. Its protein product is CASSARAGSPGDEQFF.